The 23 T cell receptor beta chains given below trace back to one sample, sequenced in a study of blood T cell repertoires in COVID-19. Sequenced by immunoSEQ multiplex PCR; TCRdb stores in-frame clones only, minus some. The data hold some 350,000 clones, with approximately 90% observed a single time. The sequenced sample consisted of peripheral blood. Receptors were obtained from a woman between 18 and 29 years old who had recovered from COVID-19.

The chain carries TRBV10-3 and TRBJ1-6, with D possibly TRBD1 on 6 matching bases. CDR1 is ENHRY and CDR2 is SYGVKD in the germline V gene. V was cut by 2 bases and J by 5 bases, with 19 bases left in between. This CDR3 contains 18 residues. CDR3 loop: CAISEPPYSNRDNSPLHF. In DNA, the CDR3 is TGTGCCATCAGTGAGCCCCCTTACTCGAACAGGGATAATTCACCCCTCCACTTT.

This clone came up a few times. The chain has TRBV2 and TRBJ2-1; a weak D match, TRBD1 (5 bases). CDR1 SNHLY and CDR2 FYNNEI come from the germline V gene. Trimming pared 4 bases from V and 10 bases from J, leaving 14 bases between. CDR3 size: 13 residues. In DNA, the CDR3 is TGTGCCAGCAGTGGAGTCTCTAGGGGCGAGCAGTTCTTC. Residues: CASSGVSRGEQFF. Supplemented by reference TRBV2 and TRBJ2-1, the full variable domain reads EPEVTQTPSHQVTQMGQEVILRCVPISNHLYFYWYRQILGQKVEFLVSFYNNEISEKSEIFDDQFSVERPDGSNFTLKIRSTKLEDSAMYFCASSGVSRGEQFFGPGTRLTVL.

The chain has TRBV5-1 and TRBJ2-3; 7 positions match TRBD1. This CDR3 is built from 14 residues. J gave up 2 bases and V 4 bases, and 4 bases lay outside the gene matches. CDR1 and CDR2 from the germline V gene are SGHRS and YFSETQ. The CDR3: CASSPDRVTDTQYF. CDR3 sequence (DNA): TGCGCCAGCAGCCCCGACAGGGTCACAGATACGCAGTATTTT.

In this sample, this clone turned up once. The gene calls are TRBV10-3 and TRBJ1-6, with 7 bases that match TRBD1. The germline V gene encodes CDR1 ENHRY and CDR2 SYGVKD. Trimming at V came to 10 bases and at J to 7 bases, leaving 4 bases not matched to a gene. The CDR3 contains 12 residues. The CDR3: CANRDSNSPLHF. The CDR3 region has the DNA TGTGCCAACCGGGACAGCAATTCACCCCTCCACTTT.

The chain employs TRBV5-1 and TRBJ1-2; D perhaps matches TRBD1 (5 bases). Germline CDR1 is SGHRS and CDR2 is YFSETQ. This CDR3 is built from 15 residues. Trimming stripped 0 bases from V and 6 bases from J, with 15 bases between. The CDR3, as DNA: TGCGCCAGCAGCTTGGCCGTGGGGCGACGAGATGGCTACACCTTC. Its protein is CASSLAVGRRDGYTF.

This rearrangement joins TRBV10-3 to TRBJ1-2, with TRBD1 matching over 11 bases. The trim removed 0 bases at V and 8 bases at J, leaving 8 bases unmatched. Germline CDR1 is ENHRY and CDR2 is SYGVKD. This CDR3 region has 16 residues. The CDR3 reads CAISESISGTGGGYTF. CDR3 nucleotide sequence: TGTGCCATCAGTGAGTCGATAAGCGGGACAGGGGGAGGCTACACCTTC.

As DNA, the CDR3 is TGTGCCAGCAGTTATGGACAGGGGGCCTACTATGGCTACACCTTC. Translated: CASSYGQGAYYGYTF. The rearrangement joins TRBV6-5 to TRBJ1-2; TRBD1 agrees at 11 bases. This CDR3 has 15 amino acids. Trimming at V came to 3 bases and at J to 3 bases, leaving 3 bases not matched to a gene. Germline V gene sequence: CDR1 MNHEY, CDR2 SVGAGI.

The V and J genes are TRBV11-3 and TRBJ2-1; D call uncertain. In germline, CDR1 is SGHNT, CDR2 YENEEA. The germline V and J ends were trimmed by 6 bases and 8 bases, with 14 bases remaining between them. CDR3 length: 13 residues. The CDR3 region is CASSPPSSDEQFF. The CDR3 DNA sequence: TGTGCCAGCAGTCCCCCATCAAGCGATGAGCAGTTCTTC. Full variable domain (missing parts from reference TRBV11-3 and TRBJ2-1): EAGVVQSPRYKIIEKKQPVAFWCNPISGHNTLYWYLQNLGQGPELLIRYENEEAVDDSQLPKDRFSAERLKGVDSTLKIQPAELGDSAVYLCASSPPSSDEQFFGPGTRLTVL.

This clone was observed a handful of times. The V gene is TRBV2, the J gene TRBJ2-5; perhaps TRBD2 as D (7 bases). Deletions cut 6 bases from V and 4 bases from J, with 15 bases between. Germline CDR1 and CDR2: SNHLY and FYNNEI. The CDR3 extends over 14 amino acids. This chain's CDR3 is CASRPRGGGETQYF. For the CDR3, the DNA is TGTGCCAGCAGACCCCGCGGGGGCGGAGAGACCCAGTACTTC.

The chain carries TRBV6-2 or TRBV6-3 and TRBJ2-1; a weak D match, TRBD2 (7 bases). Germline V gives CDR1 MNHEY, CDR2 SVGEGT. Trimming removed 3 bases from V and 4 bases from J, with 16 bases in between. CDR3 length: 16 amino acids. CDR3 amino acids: CASSYWRGGLYNEQFF. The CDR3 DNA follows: TGTGCCAGCAGTTATTGGAGGGGGGGGTTATACAATGAGCAGTTCTTC.

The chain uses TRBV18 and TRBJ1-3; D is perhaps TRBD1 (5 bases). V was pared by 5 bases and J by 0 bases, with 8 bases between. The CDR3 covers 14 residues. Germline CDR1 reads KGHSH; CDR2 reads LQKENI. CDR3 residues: CASSSGVSGNTIYF. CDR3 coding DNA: TGTGCCAGCTCATCGGGGGTCTCTGGAAACACCATATATTTT.

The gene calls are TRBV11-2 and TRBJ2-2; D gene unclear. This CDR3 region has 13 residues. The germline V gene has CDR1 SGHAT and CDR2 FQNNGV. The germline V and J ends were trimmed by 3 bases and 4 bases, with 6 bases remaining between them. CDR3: CASSFGPTGELFF. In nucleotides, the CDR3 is TGTGCCAGCAGCTTTGGCCCCACCGGGGAGCTGTTTTTT.

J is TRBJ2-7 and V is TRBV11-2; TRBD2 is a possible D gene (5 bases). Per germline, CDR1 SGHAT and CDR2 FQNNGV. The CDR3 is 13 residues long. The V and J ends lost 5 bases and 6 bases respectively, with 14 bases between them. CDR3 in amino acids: CASSTLISVEQYV. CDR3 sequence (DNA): TGTGCCAGCAGCACCCTAATTAGCGTCGAGCAGTACGTC.

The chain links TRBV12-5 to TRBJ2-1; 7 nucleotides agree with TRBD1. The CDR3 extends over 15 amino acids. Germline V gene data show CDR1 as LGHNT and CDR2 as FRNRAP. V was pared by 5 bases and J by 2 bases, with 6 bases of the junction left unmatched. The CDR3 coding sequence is TGTGCTAGTGGTCTGGACAGGTGGACCTACAATGAGCAGTTCTTC. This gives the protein CASGLDRWTYNEQFF.

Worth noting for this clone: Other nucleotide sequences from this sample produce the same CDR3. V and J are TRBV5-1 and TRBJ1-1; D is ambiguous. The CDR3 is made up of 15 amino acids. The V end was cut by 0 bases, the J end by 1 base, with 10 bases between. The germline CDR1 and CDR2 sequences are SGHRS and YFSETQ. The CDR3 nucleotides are TGCGCCAGCAGCTTGGCCGGTAGAGAGAACACTGAAGCTTTCTTT. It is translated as CASSLAGRENTEAFF.

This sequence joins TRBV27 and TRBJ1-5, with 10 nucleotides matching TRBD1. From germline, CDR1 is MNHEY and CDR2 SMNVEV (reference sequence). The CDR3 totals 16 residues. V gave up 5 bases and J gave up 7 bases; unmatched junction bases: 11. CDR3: CASSLIGTGVEQPQHF. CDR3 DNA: TGTGCCAGCAGTCTAATTGGGACAGGGGTAGAACAGCCCCAGCATTTT.

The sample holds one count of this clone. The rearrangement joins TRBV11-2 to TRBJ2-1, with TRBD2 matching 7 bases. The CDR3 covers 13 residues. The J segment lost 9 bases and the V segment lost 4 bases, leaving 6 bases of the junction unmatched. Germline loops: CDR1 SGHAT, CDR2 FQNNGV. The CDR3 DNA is TGTGCCAGCAGCTGGGGGAGGGAGTCTGAGCAGTTCTTC. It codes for CASSWGRESEQFF.

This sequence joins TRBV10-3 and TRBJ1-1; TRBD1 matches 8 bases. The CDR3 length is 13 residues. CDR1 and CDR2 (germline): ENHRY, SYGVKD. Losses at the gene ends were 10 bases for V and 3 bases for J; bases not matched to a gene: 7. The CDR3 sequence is CATAQGGDTEAFF. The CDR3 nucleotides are TGTGCCACCGCACAGGGGGGGGACACTGAAGCTTTCTTT.

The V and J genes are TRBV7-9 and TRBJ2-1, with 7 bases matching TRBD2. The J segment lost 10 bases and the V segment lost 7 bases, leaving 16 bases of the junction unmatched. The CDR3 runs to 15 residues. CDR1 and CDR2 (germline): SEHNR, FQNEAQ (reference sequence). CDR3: CASNPPGREWGEQFF. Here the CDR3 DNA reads TGTGCCAGCAACCCACCGGGGCGGGAGTGGGGCGAGCAGTTCTTC.

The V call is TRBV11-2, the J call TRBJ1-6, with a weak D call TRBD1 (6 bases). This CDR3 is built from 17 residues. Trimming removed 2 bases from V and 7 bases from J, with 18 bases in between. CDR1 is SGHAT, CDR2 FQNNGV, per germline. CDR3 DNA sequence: TGTGCCAGCAGCTTATTGGGGACACGGAGCCCCAATTCACCCCTCCACTTT. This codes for CASSLLGTRSPNSPLHF.

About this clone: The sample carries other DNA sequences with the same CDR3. The CDR3 loop is CASSLRGSYEQYV. CDR3 nucleotides: TGTGCCAGCAGCTTGAGGGGGAGCTACGAGCAGTACGTC. The J gene is TRBJ2-7, the V gene TRBV7-2; possible D gene TRBD1, 6 bases. The V and J ends lost 3 bases and 3 bases respectively, with 9 bases between them. CDR1 is SGHTA and CDR2 is FQGNSA in the germline V gene. This CDR3 has 13 amino acids.

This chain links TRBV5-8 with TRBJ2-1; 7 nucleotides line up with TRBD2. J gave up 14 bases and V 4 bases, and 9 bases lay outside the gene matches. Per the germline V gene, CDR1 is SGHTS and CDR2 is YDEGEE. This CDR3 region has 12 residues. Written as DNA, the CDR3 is TGTGCCAGCAGCCGGGTCCGGGAGGTGGAGTTCTTC. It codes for CASSRVREVEFF.

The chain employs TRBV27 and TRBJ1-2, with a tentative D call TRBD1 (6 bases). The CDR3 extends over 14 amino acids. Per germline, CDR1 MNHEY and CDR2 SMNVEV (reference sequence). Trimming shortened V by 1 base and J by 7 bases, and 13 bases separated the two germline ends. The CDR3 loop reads CASSLLGQTSGYTF. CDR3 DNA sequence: TGTGCCAGCAGTTTATTGGGACAAACCTCTGGCTACACCTTC.